One sample yielded the 2 T cell receptor beta chains listed below, sequenced in a study of shared clonotypes between healthy human individuals. Clones were read by immunoSEQ multiplex PCR, and TCRdb kept only the in-frame ones, dropping some. Of nearly 1,000,000 clones in the sample, more than 75% are singletons; the top ten hold 1.5%. The specimen sequenced was memory CD4+ T cells sorted from blood. Subset here: CD45RA-negative fraction. The receptors come from a man between 18 and 29 years old in good health.

The chain joins TRBV30 to TRBJ1-6; 8 bases fit TRBD1. The CDR3 sequence is 16 residues long. Trimming removed 1 base from V and 1 base from J; junction bases left unmatched: 3. The germline CDR1 and CDR2 sequences are GTSNPN and SVGIG (reference sequence). CDR3 DNA sequence: TGTGCCTGGAGTGAGAACAGGGGGTCCTATAATTCACCCCTCCACTTT. Encoded protein: CAWSENRGSYNSPLHF.

The chain carries TRBV12-5 and TRBJ2-5; D might be TRBD2 (6 bases). Trimming shortened V by 2 bases and J by 2 bases, and 9 bases separated the two germline ends. The germline V gene has CDR1 LGHNT and CDR2 FRNRAP. This CDR3 has 14 residues. Here the CDR3 DNA reads TGTGCTAGTGGTTTGTGGGGGGTTCAAGAGACCCAGTACTTC. Translating it yields CASGLWGVQETQYF.